This is a list of T cell receptor beta chains from one sample in a study of blood T cell repertoires in COVID-19. TCRdb's copy holds only in-frame clones and misses some; the assay was immunoSEQ multiplex PCR. Seen here are around 200,000 clones, approximately 81% observed once, and the top ten hold roughly 20%. Sequencing used peripheral blood. The source of these receptors is a person aged 70 to 80 with COVID-19, enrolled during active disease. The CDR3 runs from the conserved cysteine through the conserved F or W. Each record gives: clone size, D gene, J gene, V gene, CDR3 DNA, CDR3 protein. The D gene is left open where the match is weak. The size of a clone is reported for some rows only, either as once, few or many, or as a class for expanded clones.

size: -
D: -
J: TRBJ2-3
V: TRBV28
DNA: TGTGCCAGCAGTTTACCGTCTAGGAATACGCAGTATTTT
CDR3: CASSLPSRNTQYF

size: -
D: TRBD1
J: TRBJ2-7
V: TRBV4-1
DNA: TGCGCCAGCAGCCAAGGGACAGGGGGAACCTACGAGCAGTACTTC
CDR3: CASSQGTGGTYEQYF

size: -
D: TRBD1
J: TRBJ2-3
V: TRBV3-1/TRBV3-2
DNA: TGTGCCAGCAGCCGTCGGACAGGGTTAACAGATACGCAGTATTTT
CDR3: CASSRRTGLTDTQYF

size: -
D: -
J: TRBJ2-2
V: TRBV3-1/TRBV3-2
DNA: TGTGCCAGCAGCCAAGTATCTGGGCCGAACACCGGGGAGCTGTTTTTT
CDR3: CASSQVSGPNTGELFF

size: -
D: -
J: TRBJ1-1
V: TRBV4-1
DNA: TGCGCCAGCAGCCAAATTTCACAGGGCGTTACTGAAGCTTTCTTT
CDR3: CASSQISQGVTEAFF

size: -
D: TRBD1
J: TRBJ2-2
V: TRBV3-1/TRBV3-2
DNA: TGTGCCAGCAGCCTTACATCCGGGACAGGGGTCACCGGGGAGCTGTTTTTT
CDR3: CASSLTSGTGVTGELFF

size: -
D: -
J: TRBJ2-7
V: TRBV6-6
DNA: TGTGCCAGCAGGCGCGAACAGGGCTCCTACGAGCAGTACTTC
CDR3: CASRREQGSYEQYF

size: few
D: -
J: TRBJ1-5
V: TRBV19
DNA: TGTGCCAGTAGTATCTACCCTAGGGGGAGAGGCAATCAGCCCCAGCATTTT
CDR3: CASSIYPRGRGNQPQHF

size: -
D: -
J: TRBJ1-2
V: TRBV25-1
DNA: TGTGCCAGCAGTATTACAGGGAACTATGGCTACACCTTC
CDR3: CASSITGNYGYTF

size: -
D: TRBD1
J: TRBJ1-1
V: TRBV20-1
DNA: TGCAGTGGACAGGGGACCACTGAAGCTTTCTTT
CDR3: CSGQGTTEAFF

size: -
D: TRBD1
J: TRBJ1-1
V: TRBV7-9
DNA: TGTGCCAGCAGGAAAACCTCCGGGACAGGGAACACTGAAGCTTTCTTT
CDR3: CASRKTSGTGNTEAFF

size: -
D: TRBD1
J: TRBJ2-1
V: TRBV9
DNA: TGTGCCAGCAGCGTAGTACAGGGGGCCTACAATGAGCAGTTCTTC
CDR3: CASSVVQGAYNEQFF

size: -
D: TRBD1
J: TRBJ1-2
V: TRBV9
DNA: TGTGCCAGCAGTGTAGAGGACAGGGGATTTGGTGGCTACACCTTC
CDR3: CASSVEDRGFGGYTF

size: once
D: -
J: TRBJ2-2
V: TRBV15
DNA: TGTGCCACCAGCGGGGGCTTTGCCGGGGAGCTGTTTTTT
CDR3: CATSGGFAGELFF

size: -
D: -
J: TRBJ2-2
V: TRBV5-1
DNA: TGCGCCAGCAGCGAAGACTACAACACCGGGGAGCTGTTTTTT
CDR3: CASSEDYNTGELFF

size: -
D: -
J: TRBJ1-2
V: TRBV6-1
DNA: TGTGCCAGCAGTGAACGTGCAGGAAGTTATGGCTACACCTTC
CDR3: CASSERAGSYGYTF

size: -
D: TRBD2
J: TRBJ2-3
V: TRBV5-1
DNA: TGCGCCAGCAGCTTGGCTTGGACTAGCACTAAGAACAGAGATACGCAGTATTTT
CDR3: CASSLAWTSTKNRDTQYF

size: once
D: TRBD1
J: TRBJ2-7
V: TRBV7-2
DNA: TGTGCCAGCAGCCCTGTAGGGGGCAGCCACCCTTCGGAGCAGTACTTC
CDR3: CASSPVGGSHPSEQYF

size: -
D: TRBD1
J: TRBJ1-1
V: TRBV28
DNA: TGTGCCAGCAGCCCCCGGGACAGGGGATGGGACACTGAAGCTTTCTTT
CDR3: CASSPRDRGWDTEAFF

size: -
D: TRBD2
J: TRBJ2-7
V: TRBV7-2
DNA: TGTGCCAGCAGCTTAGGTTGGGGGGGGAACGAGCAGTACTTC
CDR3: CASSLGWGGNEQYF

size: -
D: -
J: TRBJ2-4
V: TRBV18
DNA: TGTGCCAGCTCACCAATAACTACCTCCATCCCCGTTAAATTTCAGTACTTC
CDR3: CASSPITTSIPVKFQYF

size: -
D: -
J: TRBJ2-5
V: TRBV7-9
DNA: TGTGCCAGCAGCTTAAATAGGGGACAAGGTGAAGGGAAGACCCAGTACTTC
CDR3: CASSLNRGQGEGKTQYF

size: few
D: -
J: TRBJ1-5
V: TRBV6-2/TRBV6-3
DNA: TGTGCCAGCAGTTACTCGCGGAATCAGCCCCAGCATTTT
CDR3: CASSYSRNQPQHF

size: -
D: TRBD1
J: TRBJ1-2
V: TRBV5-1
DNA: TGCGCCAGCAGCTTGTCGGGCAGGGGGTTTGAGTATGGCTACACCTTC
CDR3: CASSLSGRGFEYGYTF

size: -
D: -
J: TRBJ1-1
V: TRBV19
DNA: TGTGCCAGTAGTACTCAGGGCATGAACACTGAAGCTTTCTTT
CDR3: CASSTQGMNTEAFF

size: -
D: -
J: TRBJ1-1
V: TRBV7-9
DNA: TGTGCCAGCAAAATACAGGGAAACACTGAAGCTTTCTTT
CDR3: CASKIQGNTEAFF

size: once
D: TRBD2
J: TRBJ2-2
V: TRBV7-8
DNA: TGTGCCAGCAGGGGGGCGGGAGGGCCGGTCGGGGAGCTGTTTTTT
CDR3: CASRGAGGPVGELFF